These 12 T cell receptor beta chains were sequenced from one sample in a study of OX40 agonist ivuxolimab in advanced cancers. Sequencing was performed with immunoSEQ multiplex PCR; in TCRdb, only in-frame clones are kept and a portion is missing. The sample yields 43,000 or so clones, 60% to 80% seen once. The specimen was CD4+ or CD8+ T cells sorted from blood, collected in a trial of the OX40 agonist ivuxolimab. The receptors here all came from an adult with an advanced solid tumor such as melanoma, head and neck, liver or kidney cancer.

CDR3 sequence: CSVLKPTETQYF. The DNA for the CDR3 is TGCAGCGTTTTGAAACCCACCGAGACCCAGTACTTC. J is TRBJ2-5 and V is TRBV29-1, with D hard to call. V lost 5 bases and J lost 5, with 12 bases in between. This CDR3 region has 12 residues. Germline-derived CDR1 and CDR2 are SQVTM and ANQGSEA.

CDR3 loop: CAWSGFLRGQVYNEQFF. The CDR3 DNA follows: TGTGCCTGGAGTGGATTCCTCCGTGGACAGGTTTACAATGAGCAGTTCTTC. The chain joins TRBV30 to TRBJ2-1, with 7 bases aligning to TRBD1. The CDR3 runs to 17 residues. Trimming at V came to 1 base and at J to 4 bases, leaving 13 bases not matched to a gene. Germline CDR1 is GTSNPN and CDR2 is SVGIG (reference sequence).

This clone was detected only once. The CDR3 coding sequence is TGTGCCAGCAGCTTAGATCCGTCGCCAAATTCACCCCTCCACTTT. It is translated as CASSLDPSPNSPLHF. V and J are TRBV11-2 and TRBJ1-6; D unclear. The germline V gene has CDR1 SGHAT and CDR2 FQNNGV. The germline V and J ends were trimmed by 0 bases and 7 bases, with 10 bases remaining between them. The CDR3 sequence is 15 residues long.

This chain uses TRBV6-6 with TRBJ2-7; D remains unclear. From germline, CDR1 is MNHNY and CDR2 SVGAGI (reference sequence). This CDR3 is built from 15 residues. V lost 4 bases to trimming and J lost 3 bases, with 16 bases between them. CDR3 bases: TGTGCCAGCAGTTCCGGACCCCGTATGGTCTACGAGCAGTACTTC. As protein: CASSSGPRMVYEQYF.

V usage is TRBV27 and J usage is TRBJ2-1; D is perhaps TRBD2 (6 bases). Germline loops: CDR1 MNHEY, CDR2 SMNVEV (reference sequence). This CDR3 spans 13 amino acids. The ends were cut back, 10 bases at V and 5 bases at J, with 15 bases in the middle. Here the CDR3 reads CATADYSDNEQFF. CDR3 nucleotide sequence: TGTGCCACCGCGGACTATTCGGACAATGAGCAGTTCTTC.

This chain connects TRBV25-1 to TRBJ2-7; the D is unclear. CDR3 length equals 16 residues. Per germline, CDR1 MGHDK and CDR2 SYGVNS. The germline V and J ends were trimmed by 2 bases and 2 bases, with 16 bases remaining between them. CDR3 nucleotide sequence: TGTGCCAGCAGTGAAAGGTTAGGCGGTGATCCCTACGAGCAGTACTTC. Encoded protein: CASSERLGGDPYEQYF.

This sequence joins TRBV9 and TRBJ2-1; 7 nucleotides line up with TRBD2. This CDR3 has 15 residues. Germline V CDR1 and CDR2: SGDLS, YYNGEE. V lost 4 bases, J lost 2 bases, and 6 bases stayed unmatched. CDR3: CASSLRDYPYNEQFF. The CDR3 DNA follows: TGTGCCAGCAGCCTTCGGGACTACCCCTACAATGAGCAGTTCTTC. Looking up the rest from reference TRBV9 and TRBJ2-1 gives the full variable domain: DSGVTQTPKHLITATGQRVTLRCSPRSGDLSVYWYQQSLDQGLQFLIQYYNGEERAKGNILERFSAQQFPDLHSELNLSSLELGDSALYFCASSLRDYPYNEQFFGPGTRLTVL.

The rearrangement links TRBV28 to TRBJ2-7; 11 nucleotides agree with TRBD1. CDR3 length equals 14 residues. The ends lost 7 bases at V and 6 bases at J; junction bases unmatched: 8. In germline, CDR1 is MDHEN, CDR2 SYDVKM. CDR3 in amino acids: CASISGQGAGEQYF. As DNA, the CDR3 is TGTGCCAGCATCTCCGGACAGGGGGCTGGCGAGCAGTACTTC.

The chain joins TRBV2 to TRBJ2-1; D ambiguous. Deletions cut 10 bases from V and 1 base from J, with 11 bases between. In germline, CDR1 is SNHLY, CDR2 FYNNEI. The CDR3 loop spans 13 amino acids. The CDR3 reads CAIVGFSYNEQFF. The CDR3 DNA sequence: TGTGCCATCGTTGGTTTTTCCTACAATGAGCAGTTCTTC.

This chain connects TRBV2 to TRBJ2-1, with unresolved D. The germline V gene has CDR1 SNHLY and CDR2 FYNNEI. The CDR3 contains 14 residues. V was trimmed by 0 bases and J by 4 bases, leaving 7 bases between them. The CDR3 coding sequence is TGTGCCAGCAGTGAAGCGCTAGGTTACAATGAGCAGTTCTTC. Its protein product is CASSEALGYNEQFF.

The V gene is TRBV6-1, the J gene TRBJ2-7, with D possibly called TRBD1 or TRBD2 (5 bases each). CDR1 and CDR2 from the germline V gene are MNHNS and SASEGT. This CDR3 comprises 14 residues. The V gene lost 8 bases and the J gene lost 5 bases, with 19 bases spanning the gap. CDR3 residues: CASQQWGSNHEQYF. The CDR3 DNA reads as TGTGCCAGCCAACAGTGGGGGAGTAACCACGAGCAGTACTTC.

The V gene is TRBV6-5, the J gene TRBJ2-2, with 9 positions matching TRBD1. Per germline, CDR1 MNHEY and CDR2 SVGAGI. J gave up 7 bases and V 6 bases, and 9 bases lay outside the gene matches. The CDR3 contains 15 residues. DNA of the CDR3: TGTGCCAGCAGCTCCGGGACAGGGACGGTCGGGGAGCTGTTTTTT. It is translated as CASSSGTGTVGELFF.